This TCR beta chain was identified during a study of cytomegalovirus exposure and HLA in healthy donors. This clone was counted a few times. No antigen is known for it. The germline gives CDR1 SNHLY, CDR2 FYNNEI. This CDR3 has 14 residues. V dropped 6 bases and J dropped 2 bases, with 13 bases sitting between them. General study findings and limits: Many donors shared some public TCRs, even though most TCR sequences were rare. Presence/absence analyses assumed roughly uniform sequencing depth across donors, which may not hold. Of the V segments, some could not be distinguished, including TRBV6-2 and TRBV6-3, and were excluded.

A multiplex PCR was run with 60 Vbeta primers and 13 Jbeta primers. TCRdb's copy holds only in-frame clones and misses some; the assay was immunoSEQ multiplex PCR. Of roughly 140,000 clones in the sample, nearly 80% were seen once. The chain carries TRBV2 and TRBJ2-5; perhaps TRBD1 as D (6 bases). This receptor was identified in a male donor in good health and CMV-seronegative. The sequencing sample was made of PBMCs. In DNA, the CDR3 is TGTGCCAGCAGGGAAAGGACAGAACAAGAGACCCAGTACTTC. Encoded protein: CASRERTEQETQYF.